Listed below are T cell receptor beta chains from one sample, sequenced in a study of blood T cell repertoires in COVID-19. Produced via immunoSEQ multiplex PCR; TCRdb's table is partial and in-frame only. This sample yields over 130,000 clones, of which more than 75% are seen a single time; under 2.5% belongs to the top ten. The sample comprised peripheral blood. These TCRs come from a man in his 70s with acute or convalescent COVID-19. Both conserved end residues are part of each CDR3. Each record gives: J gene, clone size, V gene, D gene, CDR3 length, CDR3 protein, CDR3 DNA. A D gene is named only where the DNA matches it firmly. Size tells how often a clone was seen (once, few, many) or the class of an expanded clone, and some rows leave it out.

TRBJ1-4 . TRBV4-1 . 15 CASSQLHLTNEKLFF TGCGCCAGCAGCCAGTTACACCTAACTAATGAAAAACTGTTTTTT
TRBJ2-2 few TRBV5-1 TRBD1 16 CASSLMQGARAGELFF TGCGCCAGCAGCTTAATGCAGGGGGCGCGCGCCGGGGAGCTGTTTTTT
TRBJ1-3 . TRBV7-2 . 15 CASSPGGWAGNTIYF TGTGCCAGCAGCCCGGGGGGGTGGGCTGGAAACACCATATATTTT
TRBJ2-1 . TRBV10-3 TRBD2 18 CAISADIAGGSSYNEQFF TGTGCCATCAGTGCAGATATAGCGGGAGGAAGCTCCTACAATGAGCAGTTCTTC
TRBJ2-7 . TRBV5-1 TRBD1 15 CASSFGTGVSYEQYF TGCGCCAGCAGCTTCGGGACAGGGGTCTCCTACGAGCAGTACTTC
TRBJ2-7 . TRBV9 TRBD2 15 CASHPGGALIYEQYF TGTGCCAGCCACCCGGGGGGAGCCCTGATCTACGAGCAGTACTTC
TRBJ1-3 . TRBV4-2 TRBD1 14 CASSQGTGGNTIYF TGTGCCAGCAGCCAAGGGACAGGTGGAAACACCATATATTTT
TRBJ1-1 . TRBV28 . 14 CASSLFQGATEAFF TGTGCCAGCAGTTTATTCCAGGGCGCCACTGAAGCTTTCTTT
TRBJ1-5 . TRBV5-5 . 16 CASSLAAVTGNQPQHF TGTGCCAGCAGCTTGGCCGCGGTAACGGGCAATCAGCCCCAGCATTTT
TRBJ1-4 once TRBV28 TRBD1 15 CASSEGGQTNEKLFF TGTGCCAGCAGTGAAGGGGGACAGACTAATGAAAAACTGTTTTTT
TRBJ2-3 . TRBV24-1 TRBD2 15 CATSDQGLAETGQYF TGTGCCACCAGTGACCAGGGACTAGCGGAAACTGGGCAGTATTTT
TRBJ2-7 once TRBV6-5 TRBD1 14 CASSRDRGLNEQYF TGTGCCAGCAGCCGCGACAGGGGGCTTAACGAGCAGTACTTC
TRBJ2-7 . TRBV7-3 TRBD1 14 CASSLGQGVGEQYF TGTGCCAGCAGCTTGGGACAGGGGGTTGGCGAGCAGTACTTC
TRBJ1-3 . TRBV23-1 . 14 CASSHIRDGSAIYF TGCGCCAGCAGTCATATTAGGGATGGGAGCGCCATATATTTT
TRBJ2-5 . TRBV15 . 14 CATSRERGRETQYF TGTGCCACCAGCAGAGAACGGGGGAGAGAGACCCAGTACTTC
TRBJ1-1 . TRBV18 . 12 CASSPRNTEAFF TGTGCCAGCTCACCGAGGAACACTGAAGCTTTCTTT
TRBJ2-5 few TRBV4-1 TRBD2 18 CASSRLVMVAGGQETQYF TGCGCCAGCAGCCGACTAGTTATGGTAGCGGGGGGCCAAGAGACCCAGTACTTC
TRBJ2-4 . TRBV24-1 . 13 CATSEAGRNIQYF TGTGCCACCAGTGAGGCAGGGAGGAACATTCAGTACTTC
TRBJ1-5 . TRBV6-5 . 15 CASSYSRQGNQPQHF TGTGCCAGCAGTTACTCAAGACAGGGCAATCAGCCCCAGCATTTT
TRBJ2-7 once TRBV28 . 14 CASIQSAGAWEQYF TGTGCCAGCATACAATCCGCGGGGGCGTGGGAGCAGTACTTC
TRBJ1-5 . TRBV6-5 TRBD1 15 CASSSRGQRNQPQHF TGTGCCAGCAGTAGCCGGGGACAGAGGAATCAGCCCCAGCATTTT
TRBJ1-2 . TRBV6-5 . 14 CASVTGDTSWGYTF TGTGCCAGCGTCACTGGGGACACCTCCTGGGGCTACACCTTC
TRBJ2-7 . TRBV11-3 . 13 CASSLEFTYEQYF TGTGCCAGCAGCTTAGAATTCACCTACGAGCAGTACTTC
TRBJ1-3 . TRBV21-1 . 16 CASSKVCTGSGNTIYF TGTGCCAGCAGCAAAGTTTGTACAGGGTCTGGAAACACCATATATTTT
TRBJ2-7 . TRBV10-2 . 14 CASSDGAGPYEQYF TGCGCCAGCAGTGATGGTGCGGGCCCCTACGAGCAGTACTTC
TRBJ2-4 . TRBV7-2 . 17 CASSEGQPGYGKNIQYF TGTGCCAGCAGCGAAGGACAACCGGGTTACGGGAAAAACATTCAGTACTTC
TRBJ1-4 . TRBV6-5 TRBD1 14 CASRETGPNEKLFF TGTGCCAGCAGAGAGACAGGGCCAAATGAAAAACTGTTTTTT
TRBJ1-5 . TRBV6-5 TRBD1 13 CASTNLGQDGRHF TGTGCCAGCACCAACCTGGGACAGGATGGTCGGCATTTT
TRBJ2-7 . TRBV19 . 13 CASSQQVTYEQYF TGTGCCAGTAGTCAGCAGGTAACCTACGAGCAGTACTTC
TRBJ1-6 . TRBV19 . 15 CASSMSADYNSPLHF TGTGCCAGTAGTATGTCCGCGGACTATAATTCACCCCTCCACTTT
TRBJ1-2 . TRBV5-6 . 16 CASSPSGRVENYGYTF TGTGCCAGCAGCCCGAGCGGGAGGGTGGAAAACTATGGCTACACCTTC
TRBJ2-1 . TRBV6-2/TRBV6-3 TRBD2 15 CASSYVGTIYNEQFF TGTGCCAGCAGTTACGTCGGGACTATCTACAATGAGCAGTTCTTC
TRBJ2-5 . TRBV11-2 TRBD2 14 CASSLGLAVQTQYF TGTGCCAGCAGCCTCGGACTAGCGGTACAGACCCAGTACTTC
TRBJ2-1 . TRBV5-1 TRBD1 13 CASSLARDSEQFF TGCGCCAGCAGCTTGGCAAGGGACAGTGAGCAGTTCTTC
TRBJ1-4 . TRBV6-5 . 14 CASSPGFTNEKLFF TGTGCCAGCAGTCCAGGGTTTACTAATGAAAAACTGTTTTTT
TRBJ1-1 . TRBV12-5 TRBD1 13 CASGRQGETEAFF TGTGCTAGTGGGAGACAGGGGGAAACTGAAGCTTTCTTT
TRBJ2-1 . TRBV5-1 . 19 CASSVSYVLGGAKDNEQFF TGCGCCAGCAGCGTAAGCTACGTCCTGGGGGGGGCTAAGGACAATGAGCAGTTCTTC
TRBJ2-5 . TRBV28 . 12 CASCQSQETQYF TGTGCCAGCTGTCAGTCACAAGAGACCCAGTACTTC
TRBJ2-3 few TRBV7-9 . 13 CASSFGSTDTQYF TGTGCCAGCAGCTTCGGTAGCACAGATACGCAGTATTTT
TRBJ2-3 . TRBV28 . 15 CASSLAASGTDTQYF TGTGCCAGCAGTTTAGCTGCTAGCGGCACAGATACGCAGTATTTT
TRBJ1-3 . TRBV10-2 . 13 CASSEQGGNTIYF TGCGCCAGCAGTGAGCAGGGTGGAAACACCATATATTTT
TRBJ1-5 . TRBV6-2/TRBV6-3 . 18 CASSHRLVPNDSNQPQHF TGTGCCAGCAGTCACCGATTAGTTCCTAATGATAGCAATCAGCCCCAGCATTTT
TRBJ2-3 . TRBV7-9 . 14 CASSPRGSPDTQYF TGTGCCAGCAGTCCTAGAGGCAGCCCAGATACGCAGTATTTT
TRBJ1-4 . TRBV19 TRBD1 14 CASVNRGGSEKLFF TGTGCCAGTGTCAACAGGGGAGGAAGTGAAAAACTGTTTTTT
TRBJ1-2 . TRBV18 . 13 CASSPEGNYGYTF TGTGCCAGCTCACCGGAGGGGAACTATGGCTACACCTTC
TRBJ1-5 . TRBV28 TRBD1 15 CASETTGGQTGPQHF TGTGCCAGCGAGACAACAGGGGGCCAAACAGGGCCCCAGCATTTT